Below are 8 T cell receptor beta chains sequenced from a single sample in a study of cytotoxic CD8 clonotypes in ibrutinib-treated CLL. Produced via immunoSEQ multiplex PCR; TCRdb's table is partial and in-frame only. The table lists 100,000 or so clones, approximately 58% of them singletons. This sample comprised PBMCs, obtained after 24 months of ibrutinib treatment. These receptors were collected from a human donor with chronic lymphocytic leukemia.

V is TRBV2 and J is TRBJ1-1; the D is unclear. Looked up from germline, CDR1 is SNHLY and CDR2 is FYNNEI. The CDR3 runs to 13 residues. Trimming left V 7 bases short and J 3 bases short, with 12 bases between. CDR3 DNA: TGTGCCAGCATCGTAGACTCTGACACTGAAGCTTTCTTT. This codes for CASIVDSDTEAFF.

This chain uses TRBV7-3 with TRBJ1-2, with D possibly TRBD1 on 6 matching bases. V was pared by 1 base and J by 6 bases, with 18 bases between. In germline, CDR1 is SGHTA, CDR2 FQGTGA. The CDR3 runs 16 residues. The CDR3: CASSLSTAPKGDGYTF. The DNA of the CDR3 is TGTGCCAGCAGCTTAAGTACAGCCCCCAAGGGGGATGGCTACACCTTC.

The V and J genes are TRBV5-4 and TRBJ2-7; D gene uncertain. The germline gives CDR1 SGHNT, CDR2 YYREEE (reference sequence). The CDR3 consists of 16 residues. V was pared by 3 bases and J by 4 bases, with 20 bases between. CDR3 in DNA: TGTGCCAGCAGCTCTCCCGCGTCGGGTGCATCTTACGAGCAGTACTTC. Translated, it gives CASSSPASGASYEQYF.

The J gene is TRBJ2-7, the V gene TRBV7-6, with a possible D match to TRBD1 (6 bases). Trimming shortened V by 5 bases and J by 1 base, and 15 bases separated the two germline ends. Germline CDR1 and CDR2: SGHVS and FNYEAQ. CDR3 length: 15 residues. The CDR3 loop is CASSTGTRESYEQYF. The CDR3 region has the DNA TGTGCCAGCAGCACAGGGACAAGGGAATCCTACGAGCAGTACTTC.

V is TRBV21-1 and J is TRBJ2-1; TRBD2 is the table's D call and was not checked against the DNA. TRBV21-1 is noted as a pseudogene. This CDR3 is 13 amino acids long. CDR3 sequence: CASSRGGSDEQFF. CDR3 nucleotide sequence: TGTGCCAGCAGCAGGGGGGGCAGCGATGAGCAGTTCTTC.

The rearrangement uses TRBV11-3 and TRBJ2-3; 12 nucleotides line up with TRBD2. Germline lookup yields CDR1 SGHNT and CDR2 YENEEA. After removal of 0 bases from V and 0 bases from J, the junction contained 10 bases not matched to a gene. The CDR3 is made up of 20 amino acids. The CDR3 is CASSLERLAGAPLSTDTQYF. Here the CDR3 DNA reads TGTGCCAGCAGCTTAGAGCGACTAGCGGGGGCCCCCTTAAGCACAGATACGCAGTATTTT.

The chain couples TRBV5-4 to TRBJ2-1, with 9 bases matching TRBD1. The CDR3 sequence is 15 residues long. CDR1 and CDR2 from the germline V gene are SGHNT and YYREEE (reference sequence). The ends lost 4 bases at V and 6 bases at J; junction bases unmatched: 8. For the CDR3, the DNA is TGTGCCAGCAGCGACACAGGGGGCGCGTCCAATGAGCAGTTCTTC. Translating gives CASSDTGGASNEQFF. Full variable domain (remainder filled in from reference TRBV5-4 and TRBJ2-1): ETGVTQSPTHLIKTRGQQVTLRCSSQSGHNTVSWYQQALGQGPQFIFQYYREEENGRGNFPPRFSGLQFPNYSSELNVNALELDDSALYLCASSDTGGASNEQFFGPGTRLTVL.

The chain links TRBV5-1 to TRBJ1-2; no definite D call. V was trimmed by 3 bases and J by 0 bases, leaving 12 bases between them. Germline V gives CDR1 SGHRS, CDR2 YFSETQ. This CDR3 region has 15 residues. The CDR3 reads CASSSGPGANYGYTF. In DNA form, the CDR3 reads TGCGCCAGCAGCTCCGGACCAGGAGCTAACTATGGCTACACCTTC. The full variable domain, rest sourced from reference TRBV5-1 and TRBJ1-2, is KAGVTQTPRYLIKTRGQQVTLSCSPISGHRSVSWYQQTPGQGLQFLFEYFSETQRNKGNFPGRFSGRQFSNSRSEMNVSTLELGDSALYLCASSSGPGANYGYTFGSGTRLTVV.